The 21 T cell receptor beta chains in this list originate from one sample, sequenced in a study of cytomegalovirus exposure and HLA in healthy donors listed by TCRdb under 2017. The library came from the immunoSEQ multiplex PCR assay. For the multiplex PCR, a mixture combining 60 forward primers for TCR Vbeta segments and 13 reverse primers for TCR Jbeta segments was used. TCRdb took over this immuneACCESS table, retaining in-frame rearrangements with V and J assigned. Such tables are incomplete; in checked studies, under half of the missing clones stem from an unresolved V gene, and the remainder is unexplained. This sample is represented by 160,000 or so clones; 79% of them were singletons. The ten top clones hold 2.1% of the sample. Specimen: PBMCs. The receptors come from a man in his forties in good health and CMV-seronegative.

This clone was seen only a few times. The V and J genes are TRBV6-1 and TRBJ2-5; D is undetermined. CDR1 is MNHNS and CDR2 is SASEGT in the germline V gene. The CDR3 length is 14 residues. V was pared by 6 bases and J by 3 bases, with 14 bases between. The CDR3 coding sequence is TGTGCCAGCAGCGCGAAGTTAGTGGAAGAGACCCAGTACTTC. Protein product: CASSAKLVEETQYF.

V usage is TRBV18 and J usage is TRBJ1-5; no firm D call. Germline assignment: CDR1 KGHSH and CDR2 LQKENI. Trimming left V 2 bases short and J 5 bases short, with 10 bases between. There are 14 residues in the CDR3. CDR3 DNA sequence: TGTGCCAGCTCACCAAGCAACTACTATCAGCCCCAGCATTTT. Encoded protein: CASSPSNYYQPQHF. Supplemented by reference TRBV18 and TRBJ1-5, the full variable domain reads NAGVMQNPRHLVRRRGQEARLRCSPMKGHSHVYWYRQLPEEGLKFMVYLQKENIIDESGMPKERFSAEFPKEGPSILRIQQVVRGDSAAYFCASSPSNYYQPQHFGDGTRLSIL.

In the case of this clone: The sample carries other DNA sequences with the same CDR3. V and J are TRBV5-1 and TRBJ2-7, with TRBD2 matching 13 bases. This CDR3 comprises 15 residues. Germline assignment: CDR1 SGHRS and CDR2 YFSETQ. The ends lost 4 bases at V and 2 bases at J; junction bases unmatched: 3. In DNA, the CDR3 is TGCGCCAGCAGCCTGGGGACTAGCGGGACCTACGAGCAGTACTTC. This sequence encodes CASSLGTSGTYEQYF.

A few counts support this clone. V and J are TRBV5-1 and TRBJ2-3; 10 bases line up with TRBD2. V was pared by 4 bases and J by 6 bases, with 14 bases of the junction left unmatched. CDR3 length equals 17 residues. The germline V gene encodes CDR1 SGHRS and CDR2 YFSETQ. The CDR3 loop is CASSLGRLAGVGDTQYF. CDR3 in DNA: TGCGCCAGCAGCCTTGGCAGGCTAGCGGGAGTAGGTGATACGCAGTATTTT.

This rearrangement joins TRBV7-9 to TRBJ2-7; 9 positions agree with TRBD2. The germline CDR1 and CDR2 sequences are SEHNR and FQNEAQ (reference sequence). V lost 3 bases, J lost 5 bases, and 14 bases stayed unmatched. This CDR3 has 17 residues. CDR3 protein: CASSFFSVGLAIHEQYF. The CDR3 coding sequence is TGTGCCAGCAGCTTTTTTTCAGTCGGACTAGCGATCCACGAGCAGTACTTC.

The gene calls are TRBV5-1 and TRBJ2-2, with 8 bases fitting TRBD1. The CDR3 has 13 amino acids. V gave up 4 bases and J gave up 7 bases; unmatched junction bases: 3. CDR1 and CDR2 (germline): SGHRS, YFSETQ. The CDR3 loop reads CASSTTGDGELFF. The CDR3 bases are TGCGCCAGCAGCACGACAGGGGACGGGGAGCTGTTTTTT.

The chain joins TRBV6-5 to TRBJ2-4, with 14 bases matching TRBD2. Trimming took 6 bases from V and 5 from J; bases not matched to a gene: 0. The germline gives CDR1 MNHEY, CDR2 SVGAGI. CDR3 length equals 14 residues. CDR3 DNA sequence: TGTGCCAGCAGGGGACTAGCGGGAGAAAACATTCAGTACTTC. Translation: CASRGLAGENIQYF.

As to this clone: The junction differs from germline at one of its ends, possibly a read error. The chain employs TRBV5-1 and TRBJ2-4, with D perhaps matching TRBD1 (6 bases). Per germline, CDR1 SGHRS and CDR2 YFSETQ. The CDR3 has 15 residues. This CDR3 is CASSAGGQGINSQYF. CDR3 nucleotides: TGCGCCAGCAGCGCTGGGGGTCAGGGGATAAACAGTCAGTACTTC.

The chain employs TRBV6-5 and TRBJ2-5, with D perhaps TRBD1 (5 bases). Trimming shortened V by 6 bases and J by 6 bases, and 14 bases separated the two germline ends. Germline CDR1 MNHEY, CDR2 SVGAGI. This CDR3 is 13 amino acids long. The CDR3 nucleotides read TGTGCCAGCAGCCGGACACAGGCCAAGACCCAGTACTTC. Translating gives CASSRTQAKTQYF.

The rearrangement uses TRBV4-3 and TRBJ2-1; 7 nucleotides match TRBD1. Trimming removed 0 bases from V and 4 bases from J; junction bases left unmatched: 3. There are 15 residues in the CDR3. Germline V CDR1 and CDR2: LGHNA, YSLEER. DNA for the CDR3: TGCGCCAGCAGCCAAGAGGCAGGGGGATACAATGAGCAGTTCTTC. Protein sequence: CASSQEAGGYNEQFF.

In the case of this clone: The junction departs from germline at one end; a sequencing error may be responsible. The chain joins TRBV6-5 to TRBJ1-2; the match to TRBD1 covers 8 bases. This CDR3 region has 14 residues. The germline CDR1 and CDR2 sequences are MNHEY and SVGAGI. The CDR3 reads CSSSSDRGRFGYTF. CDR3 DNA: TGTTCCAGCAGTTCAGACAGGGGAAGGTTCGGCTACACCTTC.

The gene calls are TRBV28 and TRBJ2-1; 9 bases agree with TRBD2. The CDR3 consists of 15 residues. Germline values: CDR1 MDHEN, CDR2 SYDVKM. After removal of 1 base from V and 5 bases from J, the junction contained 3 bases not matched to a gene. The CDR3 bases are TGTGCCAGCAGTTTATTGGCTAGCGGGAACAATGAGCAGTTCTTC. It encodes CASSLLASGNNEQFF.

The genes are TRBV6-6 and TRBJ2-7; 8 nucleotides align to TRBD2. Trimming at V came to 6 bases and at J to 2 bases, leaving 6 bases not matched to a gene. The CDR3 loop spans 14 amino acids. Germline V lookup: CDR1 MNHNY, CDR2 SVGAGI (reference sequence). In DNA form, the CDR3 reads TGTGCCAGCAGAGAGACTAGCGCAACCTACGAGCAGTACTTC. It yields the protein CASRETSATYEQYF.

The chain combines TRBV6-1 with TRBJ1-6; D is undetermined. The length of the CDR3 is 14 residues. The V gene's germline CDR1 is MNHNS and CDR2 SASEGT. Trimming left V 3 bases short and J 9 bases short, with 12 bases between. The CDR3 region is CASSESQVTSPLHF. Here the CDR3 DNA reads TGTGCCAGCAGTGAGTCGCAGGTGACTTCACCCCTCCACTTT.

This chain links TRBV5-1 with TRBJ1-4; no firm D call. Trimming shortened V by 0 bases and J by 8 bases, and 11 bases separated the two germline ends. There are 14 residues in the CDR3. Germline V lookup: CDR1 SGHRS, CDR2 YFSETQ. The DNA for the CDR3 is TGCGCCAGCAGCTTGGCCGGGATTCGGGAAAAACTGTTTTTT. Amino acids: CASSLAGIREKLFF. Full variable domain (remainder filled in from reference TRBV5-1 and TRBJ1-4): KAGVTQTPRYLIKTRGQQVTLSCSPISGHRSVSWYQQTPGQGLQFLFEYFSETQRNKGNFPGRFSGRQFSNSRSEMNVSTLELGDSALYLCASSLAGIREKLFFGSGTQLSVL.

The J gene is TRBJ2-5, the V gene TRBV5-1; 9 nucleotides align to TRBD2. The J call may be in error: the DNA end matches TRBJ2-7 better. The CDR3 runs 16 residues. Germline assignment: CDR1 SGHRS and CDR2 YFSETQ. The CDR3 region has the DNA TGCGCCAGCAGCTTGGGACTAGCGGTGATCGACTACGAGCAGTACTTC. It is translated as CASSLGLAVIDYEQYF.

In regard to this clone: One end of the junction fails to match germline, which may point to a read error. The rearrangement uses TRBV6-6 and TRBJ2-4, with D possibly TRBD2 on 5 matching bases. The CDR3 loop spans 14 amino acids. From germline, CDR1 is MNHNY and CDR2 SVGAGI (reference sequence). The CDR3 is CASSYPAAKNSQYF. CDR3 nucleotide sequence: TGTGCCAGCAGTTACCCAGCGGCCAAAAACAGTCAGTACTTC.

V and J are TRBV6-5 and TRBJ2-5; D might be TRBD1 (5 bases). CDR3 length equals 16 residues. V dropped 0 bases and J dropped 5 bases, with 16 bases sitting between them. The germline CDR1 and CDR2 sequences are MNHEY and SVGAGI. CDR3 residues: CASSYSIAPRAETQYF. The CDR3 bases are TGTGCCAGCAGTTACTCGATTGCTCCCAGGGCGGAGACCCAGTACTTC.

The genes are TRBV19 and TRBJ2-7, with D possibly TRBD2 on 5 matching bases. The length of the CDR3 is 14 residues. Trimming stripped 5 bases from V and 5 bases from J, with 16 bases between. The V gene's germline CDR1 is LNHDA and CDR2 SQIVND (reference sequence). CDR3 sequence (DNA): TGTGCCAGTAGTTCCCTCCTTAGCGTCAACGAGCAGTACTTC. Translated, it gives CASSSLLSVNEQYF.

The chain carries TRBV20-1 and TRBJ1-1, with no clear D. The CDR3 runs 10 residues. Trimming pared 4 bases from V and 11 bases from J, leaving 11 bases between. In germline, CDR1 is DFQATT, CDR2 SNEGSKA (reference sequence). The CDR3, as DNA: TGCAGTGCTATAGATGAACAGGCTTTCTTT. The encoded protein is CSAIDEQAFF.

This sequence joins TRBV6-1 and TRBJ1-2, with D unresolved. There are 14 residues in the CDR3. Germline V gene sequence: CDR1 MNHNS, CDR2 SASEGT. Trimming took off 0 bases at V and 4 bases at J, with 9 bases between the two ends. CDR3 sequence (DNA): TGTGCCAGCAGTGAAGCTACCGCGAGCTATGGCTACACCTTC. Translation: CASSEATASYGYTF.